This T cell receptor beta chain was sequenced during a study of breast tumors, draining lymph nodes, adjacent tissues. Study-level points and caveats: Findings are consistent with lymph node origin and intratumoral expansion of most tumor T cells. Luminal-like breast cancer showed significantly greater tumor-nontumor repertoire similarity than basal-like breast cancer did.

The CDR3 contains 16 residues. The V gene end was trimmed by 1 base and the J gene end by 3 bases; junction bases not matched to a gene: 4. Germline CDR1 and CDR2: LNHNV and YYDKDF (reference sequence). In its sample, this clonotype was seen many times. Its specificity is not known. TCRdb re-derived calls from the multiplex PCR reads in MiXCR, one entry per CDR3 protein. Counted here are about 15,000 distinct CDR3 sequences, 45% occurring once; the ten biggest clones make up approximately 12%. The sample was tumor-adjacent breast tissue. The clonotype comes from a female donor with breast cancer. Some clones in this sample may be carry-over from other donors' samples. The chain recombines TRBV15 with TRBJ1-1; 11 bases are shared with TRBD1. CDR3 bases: TGTGCCACCAGCAGAGCACAGGGACAGGGGGACACTGAAGCTTTCTTT. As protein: CATSRAQGQGDTEAFF.